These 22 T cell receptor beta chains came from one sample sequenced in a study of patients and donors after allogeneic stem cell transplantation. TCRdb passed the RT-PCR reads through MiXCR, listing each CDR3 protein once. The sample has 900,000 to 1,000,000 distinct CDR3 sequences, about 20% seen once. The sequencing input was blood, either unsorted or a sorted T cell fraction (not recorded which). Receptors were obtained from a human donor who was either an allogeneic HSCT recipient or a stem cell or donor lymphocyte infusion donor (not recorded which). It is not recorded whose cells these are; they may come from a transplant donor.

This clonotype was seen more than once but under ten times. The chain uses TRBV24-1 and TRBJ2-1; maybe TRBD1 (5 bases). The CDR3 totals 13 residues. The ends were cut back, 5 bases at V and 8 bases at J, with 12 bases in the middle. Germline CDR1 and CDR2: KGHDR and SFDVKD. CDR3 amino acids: CATSVRAGDEQFF. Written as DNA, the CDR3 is TGTGCCACCAGTGTCAGGGCTGGCGATGAGCAGTTCTTC.

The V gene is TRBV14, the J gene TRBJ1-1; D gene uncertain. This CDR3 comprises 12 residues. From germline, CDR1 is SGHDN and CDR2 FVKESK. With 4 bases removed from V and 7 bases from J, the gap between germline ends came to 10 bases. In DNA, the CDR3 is TGTGCCAGCAGCCCCGGGAAGGGTGAAGCTTTCTTT. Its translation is CASSPGKGEAFF.

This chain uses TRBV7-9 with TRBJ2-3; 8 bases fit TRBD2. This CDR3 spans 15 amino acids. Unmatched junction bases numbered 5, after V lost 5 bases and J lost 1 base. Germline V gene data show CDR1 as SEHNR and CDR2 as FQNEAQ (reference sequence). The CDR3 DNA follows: TGTGCCAGCAGCCCGCGGGGGGCCGGCACAGATACGCAGTATTTT. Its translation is CASSPRGAGTDTQYF.

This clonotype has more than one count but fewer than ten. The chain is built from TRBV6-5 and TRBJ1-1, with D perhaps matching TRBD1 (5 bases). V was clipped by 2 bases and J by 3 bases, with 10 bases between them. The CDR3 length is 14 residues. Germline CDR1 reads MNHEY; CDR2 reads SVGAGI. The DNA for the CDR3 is TGTGCCAGCAGTTACCTACAGGTAGACACTGAAGCTTTCTTT. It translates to CASSYLQVDTEAFF.

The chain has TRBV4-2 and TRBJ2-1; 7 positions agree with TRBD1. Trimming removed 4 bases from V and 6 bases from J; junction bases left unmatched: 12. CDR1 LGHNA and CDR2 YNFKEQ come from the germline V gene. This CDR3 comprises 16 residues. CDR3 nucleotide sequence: TGTGCCAGCAGCCTCGTCAAGGGACAGTGGGGCAATGAGCAGTTCTTC. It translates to CASSLVKGQWGNEQFF.

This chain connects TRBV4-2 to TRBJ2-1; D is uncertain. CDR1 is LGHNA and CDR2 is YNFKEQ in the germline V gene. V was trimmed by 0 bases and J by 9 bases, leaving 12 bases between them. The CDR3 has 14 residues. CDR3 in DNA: TGTGCCAGCAGCCAAGATCGAGATCCTGGTGAGCAGTTCTTC. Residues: CASSQDRDPGEQFF.

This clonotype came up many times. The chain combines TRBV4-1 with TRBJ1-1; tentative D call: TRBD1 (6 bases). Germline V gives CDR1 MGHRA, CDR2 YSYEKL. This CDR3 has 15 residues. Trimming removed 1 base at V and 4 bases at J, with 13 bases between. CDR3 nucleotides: TGCGCCAGCAGCCAAGGGACACAGGGTAGCACTGAAGCTTTCTTT. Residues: CASSQGTQGSTEAFF.

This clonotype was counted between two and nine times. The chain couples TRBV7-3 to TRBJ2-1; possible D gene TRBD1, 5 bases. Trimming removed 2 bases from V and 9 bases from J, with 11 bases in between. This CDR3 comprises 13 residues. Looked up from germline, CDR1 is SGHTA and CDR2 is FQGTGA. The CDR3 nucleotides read TGTGCCAGCAGCTTAGGGCCCCAGGGTGAGCAGTTCTTC. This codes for CASSLGPQGEQFF.

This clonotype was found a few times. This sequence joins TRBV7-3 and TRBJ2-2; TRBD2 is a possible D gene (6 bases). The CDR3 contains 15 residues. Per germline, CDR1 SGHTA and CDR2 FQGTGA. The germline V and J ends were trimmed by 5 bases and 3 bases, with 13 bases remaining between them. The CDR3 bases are TGTGCCAGCAGCCTGACTAGGCGCGACACCGGGGAGCTGTTTTTT. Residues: CASSLTRRDTGELFF.

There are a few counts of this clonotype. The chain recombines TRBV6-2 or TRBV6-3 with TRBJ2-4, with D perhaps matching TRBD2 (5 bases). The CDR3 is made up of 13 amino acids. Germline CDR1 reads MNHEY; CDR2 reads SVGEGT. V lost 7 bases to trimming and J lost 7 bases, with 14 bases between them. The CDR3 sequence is CASNPPGNNIQYF. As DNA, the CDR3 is TGTGCCAGCAACCCCCCGGGGAACAACATTCAGTACTTC.

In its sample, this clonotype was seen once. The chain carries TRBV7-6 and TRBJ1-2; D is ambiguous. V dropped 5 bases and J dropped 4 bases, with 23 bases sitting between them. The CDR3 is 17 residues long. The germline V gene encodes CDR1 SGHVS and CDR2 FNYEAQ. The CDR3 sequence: CASSTRPNRSPTYGYTF. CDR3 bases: TGTGCCAGCAGCACCCGCCCGAACCGCAGTCCCACCTATGGCTACACCTTC.

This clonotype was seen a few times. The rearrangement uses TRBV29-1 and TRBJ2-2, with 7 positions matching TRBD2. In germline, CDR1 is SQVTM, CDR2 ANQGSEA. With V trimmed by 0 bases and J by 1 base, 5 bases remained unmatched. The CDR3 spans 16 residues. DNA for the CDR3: TGCAGCGTTGAAGAGTCCCAGCGGGGGAACACCGGGGAGCTGTTTTTT. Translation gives CSVEESQRGNTGELFF.

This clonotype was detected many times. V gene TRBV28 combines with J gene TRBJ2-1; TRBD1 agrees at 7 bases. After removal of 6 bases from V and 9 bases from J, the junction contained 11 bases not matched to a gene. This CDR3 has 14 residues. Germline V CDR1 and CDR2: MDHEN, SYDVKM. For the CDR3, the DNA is TGTGCCAGCAGCGGCAGGACAGGCAATTCTGAGCAGTTCTTC. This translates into CASSGRTGNSEQFF.

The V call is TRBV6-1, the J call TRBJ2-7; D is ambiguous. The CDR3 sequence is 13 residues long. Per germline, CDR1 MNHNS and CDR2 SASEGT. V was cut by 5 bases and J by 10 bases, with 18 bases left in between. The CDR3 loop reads CASSLFEATHQYF. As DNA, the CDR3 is TGTGCCAGCAGTCTCTTCGAGGCAACGCACCAGTACTTC.

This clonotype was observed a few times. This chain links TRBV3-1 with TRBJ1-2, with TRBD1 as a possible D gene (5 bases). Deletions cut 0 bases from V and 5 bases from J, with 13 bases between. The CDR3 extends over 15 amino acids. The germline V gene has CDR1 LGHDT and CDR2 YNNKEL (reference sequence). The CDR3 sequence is CASSQEVGGAYGYTF. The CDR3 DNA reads TGTGCCAGCAGCCAAGAGGTCGGGGGAGCTTATGGCTACACCTTC.

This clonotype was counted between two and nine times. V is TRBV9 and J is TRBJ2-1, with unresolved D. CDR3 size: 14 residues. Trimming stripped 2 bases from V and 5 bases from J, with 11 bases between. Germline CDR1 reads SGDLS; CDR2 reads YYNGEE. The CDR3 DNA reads TGTGCCAGCAGCGTCACCCTGGGGAACAATGAGCAGTTCTTC. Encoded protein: CASSVTLGNNEQFF.

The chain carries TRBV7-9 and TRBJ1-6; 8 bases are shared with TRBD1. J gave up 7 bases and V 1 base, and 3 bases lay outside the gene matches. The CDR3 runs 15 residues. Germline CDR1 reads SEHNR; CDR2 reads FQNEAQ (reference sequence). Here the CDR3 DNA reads TGTGCCAGCAGCTTAGATCAGGGGGCAAATTCACCCCTCCACTTT. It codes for CASSLDQGANSPLHF.

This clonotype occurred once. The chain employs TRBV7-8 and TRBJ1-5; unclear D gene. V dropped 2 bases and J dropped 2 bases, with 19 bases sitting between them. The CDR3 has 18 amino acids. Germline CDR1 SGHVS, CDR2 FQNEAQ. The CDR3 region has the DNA TGTGCCAGCAGCTTAATTGTGGGCGGAAATATGGGCAATCAGCCCCAGCATTTT. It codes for CASSLIVGGNMGNQPQHF.

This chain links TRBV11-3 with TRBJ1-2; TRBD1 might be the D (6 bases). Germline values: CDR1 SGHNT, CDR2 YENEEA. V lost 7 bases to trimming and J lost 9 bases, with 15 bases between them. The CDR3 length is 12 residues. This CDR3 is CASTRGGWSYTF. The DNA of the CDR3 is TGTGCCAGCACCAGGGGAGGCTGGAGCTACACCTTC.

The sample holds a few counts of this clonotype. CDR3 DNA sequence: TGTGCCAGCAGTCAGGGGGGAGTTTCCTACGAGCAGTACTTC. Translated: CASSQGGVSYEQYF. This chain joins TRBV7-2 and TRBJ2-7; perhaps TRBD1 as D (7 bases). CDR3 length: 14 residues. Deletions cut 6 bases from V and 1 base from J, with 13 bases between. Germline V lookup: CDR1 SGHTA, CDR2 FQGNSA.

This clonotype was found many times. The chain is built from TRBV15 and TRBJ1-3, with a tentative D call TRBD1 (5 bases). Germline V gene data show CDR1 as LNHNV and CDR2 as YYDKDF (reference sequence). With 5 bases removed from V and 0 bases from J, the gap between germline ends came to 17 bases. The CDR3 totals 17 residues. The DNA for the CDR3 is TGTGCCACCAGCGGTGCCGGGACGGCACTCTCTGGAAACACCATATATTTT. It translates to CATSGAGTALSGNTIYF.

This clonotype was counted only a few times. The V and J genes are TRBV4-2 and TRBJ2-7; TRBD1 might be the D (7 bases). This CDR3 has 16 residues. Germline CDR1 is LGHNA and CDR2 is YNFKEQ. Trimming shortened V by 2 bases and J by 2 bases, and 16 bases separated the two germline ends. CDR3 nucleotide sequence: TGTGCCAGCAGCCAACTGACGACAGGGAGGCCCTACGAGCAGTACTTC. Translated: CASSQLTTGRPYEQYF.